This T cell receptor (beta chain) was captured by sequencing in a study of PD-L1 blockade in urothelial cancer. The protocol was immunoSEQ multiplex PCR, while the TCRdb copy is restricted to in-frame clones and leaves out a portion. Counted here are approximately 91,000 clones, over 65% occurring once; the ten biggest clones make up approximately 8.4%. The CDR3 totals 16 residues. Germline V gives CDR1 SGHTA, CDR2 FQGTGA. J gave up 2 bases and V 5 bases, and 5 bases lay outside the gene matches. Time point described: peripheral blood 6 weeks after treatment start. The V gene is TRBV7-3, the J gene TRBJ2-2; 10 bases fit TRBD2. The TCR sequence derives from a man between 70 and 80 years old with urothelial cancer. The sequencing here drew on PBMCs, taken around atezolizumab (anti-PD-L1) treatment. In DNA, the CDR3 is TGTGCCAGCAGCCCTGGACTAGCGGAAAACACCGGGGAGCTGTTTTTT. Encoded protein: CASSPGLAENTGELFF.